The present entry profiles one T cell receptor (beta chain) with its context. This sample was included in a study of blood T cell repertoires in COVID-19. Profiling relied on immunoSEQ multiplex PCR, and the TCRdb table lists in-frame clones only, not all of them. In the table there are 30,000 or so clones, about four fifths of which are singletons. There are 17 residues in the CDR3. The receptor's source is a man older than 75 with acute or convalescent COVID-19. Sequencing input: peripheral blood. V gene TRBV21-1 combines with J gene TRBJ2-5; TRBD2 is taken as the D call from the table, unchecked against the DNA. TRBV21-1 is given as a pseudogene. This CDR3 reads CASSKVQRGGLQETQYF. The CDR3 DNA reads TGTGCCAGCAGCAAAGTACAGCGGGGGGGCCTCCAAGAGACCCAGTACTTC.